These T cell receptor beta chains were read from a single sample in a study of T cells in localized non-small cell lung cancer. The assay was immunoSEQ multiplex PCR, and TCRdb's table has in-frame clones only and misses some. The table lists some 1,500 clones, about 24% of them singletons. The material sequenced was normal lung tissue next to the tumor, taken before any cancer treatment. The receptors come from a woman aged 18-49 years with stage III lung adenocarcinoma. CDR3s include the opening cysteine and the closing phenylalanine or tryptophan. The D gene is left open where the match is weak. Clone size appears in some rows only: once, few, many, or a class for an expanded clone.

j_call d_call v_call clone_size cdr3_aa cdr3_nt
TRBJ1-1 NA TRBV5-1 NA CASSPGSSGTEAFF TGCGCCAGCAGCCCCGGATCCTCGGGGACTGAAGCTTTCTTT
TRBJ1-2 NA TRBV18 NA CASSPGRAANYGYTF TGTGCCAGCTCACCAGGCAGGGCAGCTAACTATGGCTACACCTTC
TRBJ1-1 NA TRBV9 NA CASREGPTEAFF TGTGCCAGCAGAGAAGGGCCCACTGAAGCTTTCTTT
TRBJ2-3 NA TRBV11-3 medium-sized CASSLRGQLTDTQYF TGTGCCAGCAGCCTGAGGGGACAACTCACAGATACGCAGTATTTT
TRBJ1-2 NA TRBV12-5 few CASGDRYLYGYTF TGTGCTAGTGGTGACAGGTATCTGTATGGCTACACCTTC
TRBJ1-6 TRBD1 TRBV11-3 few CASSQSQGGYSPLHF TGTGCCAGCAGCCAGTCCCAGGGGGGTTATTCACCCCTCCACTTT
TRBJ2-3 TRBD2 TRBV19 NA CATSGVSTDTQYF TGTGCCACCAGCGGGGTGAGCACAGATACGCAGTATTTT
TRBJ1-3 NA TRBV16 few CASSQSGGNTIYF TGTGCCAGCAGCCAATCAGGGGGAAACACCATATATTTT
TRBJ2-5 NA TRBV11-3 few CASSLVAGAQETQYF TGTGCCAGCAGCTTAGTTGCCGGGGCCCAAGAGACCCAGTACTTC
TRBJ2-1 NA TRBV10-1 NA CASSDNNEQFF TGCGCCAGCAGTGATAACAATGAGCAGTTCTTC
TRBJ1-6 TRBD1 TRBV25-1 once CASTRDSGSPLHF TGTGCCAGCACCCGGGACAGTGGCTCACCCCTCCACTTT
TRBJ1-6 NA TRBV11-3 medium-sized CASSPRPGDSPLHF TGTGCCAGCAGCCCCAGGCCGGGGGACTCACCCCTCCACTTT
TRBJ2-2 NA TRBV12-2 few CAIRTGTTNTGELFF TGTGCCATCCGGACCGGGACAACGAACACCGGGGAGCTGTTTTTT
TRBJ2-1 TRBD2 TRBV5-1 NA CASSPRTSGGVSDNEQFF TGCGCCAGCAGCCCTAGGACTAGCGGGGGCGTTTCCGACAATGAGCAGTTCTTC
TRBJ2-5 TRBD2 TRBV11-3 few CASSSGLAGGLQETQYF TGTGCCAGCAGCTCAGGACTAGCGGGGGGCCTACAAGAGACCCAGTACTTC
TRBJ2-1 NA TRBV11-3 few CASSDRFVYNEQFF TGTGCCAGCAGTGACAGGTTTGTCTACAATGAGCAGTTCTTC
TRBJ1-4 NA TRBV2 few CASRISERGIEKLFF TGTGCCAGCAGGATCTCAGAGAGAGGGATTGAAAAACTGTTTTTT
TRBJ1-1 NA TRBV30 few CAWEVRSTGNTEAFF TGTGCCTGGGAGGTAAGGTCGACTGGGAACACTGAAGCTTTCTTT
TRBJ2-3 TRBD2 TRBV19 NA CASRILAGRTDTQYF TGTGCCAGTAGGATACTAGCGGGCCGCACAGATACGCAGTATTTT
TRBJ2-1 TRBD2 TRBV11-3 many CASSPSGGMYNEQFF TGTGCCAGCAGCCCGAGCGGGGGGATGTACAATGAGCAGTTCTTC
TRBJ2-1 NA TRBV11-3 NA CASSLGLGNNEQFF TGTGCCAGCAGCTTAGGACTAGGAAACAATGAGCAGTTCTTC
TRBJ1-1 NA TRBV6-8 few CASSRDGMNTEAFF TGTGCCAGCAGCCGGGACGGCATGAACACTGAAGCTTTCTTT
TRBJ2-2 TRBD1 TRBV11-3 few CASSYTGGSNTGELFF TGTGCCAGCAGCTACACAGGGGGCAGTAACACCGGGGAGCTGTTTTTT
TRBJ1-1 TRBD1 TRBV15 few CATSREGAGGEAFF TGTGCCACCAGCAGGGAGGGGGCCGGCGGTGAAGCTTTCTTT
TRBJ2-7 NA TRBV5-1 NA CASSPDSGLGDEQYF TGCGCCAGCAGCCCCGATTCAGGGCTGGGGGACGAGCAGTACTTC
TRBJ1-1 NA TRBV30 NA CAWSGQDTEAFF TGTGCCTGGAGTGGACAGGACACTGAAGCTTTCTTT
TRBJ2-2 NA TRBV19 once CASGRLNTGELFF TGTGCCAGTGGGCGACTGAACACCGGGGAGCTGTTTTTT
TRBJ2-3 TRBD1 TRBV19 NA CASSTGGNTDTQYF TGTGCCAGCTCAACAGGGGGTAACACAGATACGCAGTATTTT
TRBJ2-5 NA TRBV11-3 few CASSPTGAGGETQYF TGTGCCAGCAGCCCCACAGGGGCCGGAGGGGAGACCCAGTACTTC
TRBJ2-5 NA TRBV6-8 few CASRALTGETQYF TGTGCCAGCAGGGCCCTTACGGGAGAGACCCAGTACTTC
TRBJ2-7 TRBD1 TRBV28 few CASSPGQYSYEQYF TGTGCCAGCAGCCCGGGACAGTACTCCTACGAGCAGTACTTC
TRBJ2-2 TRBD2 TRBV9 NA CASSATSRGANTGELFF TGTGCCAGCAGCGCCACTTCGCGGGGGGCGAACACCGGGGAGCTGTTTTTT
TRBJ2-5 NA TRBV7-6 NA CASSPLPTAYQETQYF TGTGCCAGCAGCCCACTCCCGACGGCCTACCAAGAGACCCAGTACTTC
TRBJ1-5 NA TRBV11-3 few CASSTHYPGRGNQPQHF TGTGCCAGCAGCACACACTACCCGGGACGCGGCAATCAGCCCCAGCATTTT
TRBJ2-1 NA TRBV28 NA CASRVTFGGYNEQFF TGTGCCAGCAGAGTGACGTTCGGCGGTTACAATGAGCAGTTCTTC
TRBJ2-4 NA TRBV9 NA CASSDDLSPKNIQYF TGTGCCAGCAGTGACGACCTCAGTCCCAAAAACATTCAGTACTTC
TRBJ1-5 TRBD1 TRBV6-8 few CASSAGTGNYRNQPQHF TGTGCCAGCAGTGCCGGGACAGGTAATTATCGCAATCAGCCCCAGCATTTT
TRBJ2-2 NA TRBV9 NA CASSLGQKNTGELFF TGTGCCAGCAGCTTAGGACAGAAAAACACCGGGGAGCTGTTTTTT
TRBJ1-1 NA TRBV14 NA CASSQGSYGTEAFF TGTGCCAGCAGCCAAGGGAGTTACGGAACTGAAGCTTTCTTT
TRBJ2-7 TRBD1 TRBV15 NA CATRGQGEAYEQYF TGTGCCACCAGGGGACAGGGGGAAGCCTACGAGCAGTACTTC
TRBJ1-1 NA TRBV6-7 few CASSFRGEAFF TGTGCCAGCAGCTTCCGGGGTGAAGCTTTCTTT
TRBJ2-1 NA TRBV29-1 NA CSAALGRGTNEQFF TGCAGCGCCGCCCTAGGGCGAGGGACCAATGAGCAGTTCTTC
TRBJ2-5 TRBD1 TRBV11-3 NA CASSLDAGGAGETQYF TGTGCCAGCAGCTTAGACGCAGGGGGCGCTGGGGAGACCCAGTACTTC
TRBJ1-1 NA TRBV6-1 few CASSEGIPGRTEAFF TGTGCCAGCAGTGAAGGGATCCCGGGTCGGACTGAAGCTTTCTTT
TRBJ2-1 TRBD2 TRBV2 NA CASRESGGAYNEQFF TGTGCCAGCAGGGAAAGCGGGGGCGCCTACAATGAGCAGTTCTTC
TRBJ2-7 NA TRBV28 NA CASRRTGRLSYEQYF TGTGCCAGCAGACGAACAGGGAGGTTATCCTACGAGCAGTACTTC
TRBJ1-4 NA TRBV11-3 NA CASSLLYGSVGEKLFF TGTGCCAGCAGCTTATTGTACGGCTCCGTGGGTGAAAAACTGTTTTTT
TRBJ2-3 TRBD2 TRBV11-3 many CASTPRASGGSTDTQYF TGTGCCAGCACCCCACGGGCTAGCGGGGGGAGCACAGATACGCAGTATTTT
TRBJ2-5 NA TRBV11-3 medium-sized CASSLAGRHETQYF TGTGCCAGCAGCTTGGCAGGGAGGCATGAGACCCAGTACTTC
TRBJ1-1 TRBD1 TRBV11-3 few CASRRQGSLNTEAFF TGTGCCAGCAGGAGACAGGGGAGCCTGAACACTGAAGCTTTCTTT
TRBJ2-1 TRBD2 TRBV29-1 NA CSAKLAGGRNEQFF TGCAGCGCCAAACTAGCGGGGGGGCGGAATGAGCAGTTCTTC
TRBJ2-3 TRBD2 TRBV5-1 NA CASRHHLAGGTDTQYF TGCGCCAGCAGACACCATTTAGCGGGGGGCACAGATACGCAGTATTTT
TRBJ1-2 NA TRBV6-8 few CASSGGDSYGYTF TGTGCCAGCAGTGGCGGGGACTCCTATGGCTACACCTTC
TRBJ2-6 NA TRBV19 NA CASSIFRPLSSGANVLTF TGTGCCAGTAGTATATTTCGGCCATTAAGCTCTGGGGCCAACGTCCTGACTTTC